This record covers a single TCR beta chain. Method: immunoSEQ multiplex PCR; TCRdb's copy keeps in-frame clones and lacks some. This table has more than 60,000 clones, approximately 90% appearing once. This record comes from a study of blood T cell repertoires in COVID-19. Looking at the study overall: Nucleic acid was either cDNA or gDNA, and it came from T cells, B-cell-depleted T cells, or PBMCs.

Per germline, CDR1 SEHNR and CDR2 FQNEAQ (reference sequence). J lost 6 bases, V lost 6 bases, and 6 bases had no gene match. This CDR3 has 14 amino acids. Sequencing was performed on PBMCs or T cells enriched from blood (not recorded which). The sequence came from a woman aged 40 to 50 who had recovered from COVID-19. J is TRBJ2-3 and V is TRBV7-9; 10 positions agree with TRBD2. The CDR3 spells CASSLISGGDTQYF. The CDR3 nucleotides are TGTGCCAGCAGTTTGATTAGCGGGGGGGATACGCAGTATTTT.